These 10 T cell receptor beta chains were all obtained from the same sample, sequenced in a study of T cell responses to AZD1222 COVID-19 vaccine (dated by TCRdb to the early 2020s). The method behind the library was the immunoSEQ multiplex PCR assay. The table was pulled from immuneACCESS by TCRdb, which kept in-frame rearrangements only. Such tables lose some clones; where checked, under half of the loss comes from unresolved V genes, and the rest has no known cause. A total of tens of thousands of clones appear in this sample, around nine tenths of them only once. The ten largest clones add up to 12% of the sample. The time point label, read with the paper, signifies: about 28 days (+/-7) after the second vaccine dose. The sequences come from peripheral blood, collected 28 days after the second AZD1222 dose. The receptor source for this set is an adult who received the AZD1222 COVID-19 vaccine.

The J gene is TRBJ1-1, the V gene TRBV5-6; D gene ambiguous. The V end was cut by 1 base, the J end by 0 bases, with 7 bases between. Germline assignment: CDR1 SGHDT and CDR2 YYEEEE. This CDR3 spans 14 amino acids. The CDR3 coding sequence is TGTGCCAGCAGCTTGCTCGGTGTGAACACTGAAGCTTTCTTT. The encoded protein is CASSLLGVNTEAFF.

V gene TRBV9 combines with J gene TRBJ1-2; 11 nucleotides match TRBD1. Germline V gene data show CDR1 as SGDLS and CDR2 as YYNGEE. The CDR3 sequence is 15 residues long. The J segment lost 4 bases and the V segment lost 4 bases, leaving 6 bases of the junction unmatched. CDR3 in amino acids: CASSSDRGPIYGYTF. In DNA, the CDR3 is TGTGCCAGCAGCTCGGACAGGGGGCCCATCTATGGCTACACCTTC.

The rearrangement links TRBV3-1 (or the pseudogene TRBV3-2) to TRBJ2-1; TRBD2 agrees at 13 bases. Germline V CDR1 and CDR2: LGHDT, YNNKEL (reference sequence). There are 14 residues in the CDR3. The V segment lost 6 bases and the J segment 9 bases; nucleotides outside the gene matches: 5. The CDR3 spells CASRLLAGGTEQFF. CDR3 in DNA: TGTGCCAGCAGATTACTAGCGGGGGGGACTGAGCAGTTCTTC.

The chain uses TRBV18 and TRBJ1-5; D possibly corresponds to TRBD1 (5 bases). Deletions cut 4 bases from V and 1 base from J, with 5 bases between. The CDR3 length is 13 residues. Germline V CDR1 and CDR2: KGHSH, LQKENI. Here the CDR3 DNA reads TGTGCCAGCTCACAGGGGAGCAATCAGCCCCAGCATTTT. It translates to CASSQGSNQPQHF. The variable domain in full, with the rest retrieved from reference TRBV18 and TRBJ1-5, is NAGVMQNPRHLVRRRGQEARLRCSPMKGHSHVYWYRQLPEEGLKFMVYLQKENIIDESGMPKERFSAEFPKEGPSILRIQQVVRGDSAAYFCASSQGSNQPQHFGDGTRLSIL.

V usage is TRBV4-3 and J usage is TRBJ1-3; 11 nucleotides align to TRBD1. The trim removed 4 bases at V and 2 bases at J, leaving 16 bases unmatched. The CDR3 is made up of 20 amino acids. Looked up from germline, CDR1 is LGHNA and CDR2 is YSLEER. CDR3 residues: CASSPLAEGQGVFPGNTIYF. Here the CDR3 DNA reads TGCGCCAGCAGCCCCTTGGCCGAGGGACAGGGGGTATTTCCTGGAAACACCATATATTTT.

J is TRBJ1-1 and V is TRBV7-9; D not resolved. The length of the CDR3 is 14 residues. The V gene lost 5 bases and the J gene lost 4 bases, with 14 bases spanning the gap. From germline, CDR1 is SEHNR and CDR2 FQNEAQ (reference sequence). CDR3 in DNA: TGTGCCAGCAGCCTCGGAGTTGTGGTCACTGAAGCTTTCTTT. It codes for CASSLGVVVTEAFF.

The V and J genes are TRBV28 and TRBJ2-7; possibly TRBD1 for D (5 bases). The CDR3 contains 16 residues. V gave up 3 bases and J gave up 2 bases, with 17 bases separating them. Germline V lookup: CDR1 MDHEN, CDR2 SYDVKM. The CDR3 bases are TGTGCCAGCAGTTTCCCTCGGGCAGGACAACCCTACGAGCAGTACTTC. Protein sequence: CASSFPRAGQPYEQYF.

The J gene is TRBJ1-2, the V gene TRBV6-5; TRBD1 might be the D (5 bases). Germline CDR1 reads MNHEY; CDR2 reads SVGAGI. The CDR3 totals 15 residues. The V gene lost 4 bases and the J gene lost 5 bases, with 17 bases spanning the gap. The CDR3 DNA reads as TGTGCCAGCAGTTCCCTAGGCAGGGAGCGGTATGGCTACACCTTC. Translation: CASSSLGRERYGYTF.

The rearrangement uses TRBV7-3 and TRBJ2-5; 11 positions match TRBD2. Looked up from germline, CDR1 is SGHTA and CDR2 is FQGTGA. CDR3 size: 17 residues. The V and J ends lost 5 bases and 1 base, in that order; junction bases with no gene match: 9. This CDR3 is CASSMGDSGGAQETQYF. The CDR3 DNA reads TGTGCCAGCAGCATGGGCGATAGCGGGGGGGCCCAAGAGACCCAGTACTTC. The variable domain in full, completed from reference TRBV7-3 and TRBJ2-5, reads GAGVSQTPSNKVTEKGKYVELRCDPISGHTALYWYRQSLGQGPEFLIYFQGTGAADDSGLPNDRFFAVRPEGSVSTLKIQRTERGDSAVYLCASSMGDSGGAQETQYFGPGTRLLVL.

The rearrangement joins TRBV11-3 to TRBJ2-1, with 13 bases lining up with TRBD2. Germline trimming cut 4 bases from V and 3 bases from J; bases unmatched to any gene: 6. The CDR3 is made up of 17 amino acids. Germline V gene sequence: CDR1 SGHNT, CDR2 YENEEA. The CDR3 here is CASSSTSGGPIYNEQFF. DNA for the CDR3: TGTGCCAGCAGCTCGACTAGCGGGGGGCCGATCTACAATGAGCAGTTCTTC.